The following is a TCR beta chain sequence with its context. The antigen remains undetermined. The data were taken from a study of cytomegalovirus exposure and HLA in healthy donors. Study at large: Earlier, 150 million to 200 million T cells were analyzed, and about 120 million unique TCR beta sequences were found among them. Overall study findings and caveats: In vitro, three CMV-associated chains proved specific for CMV antigens. Diagnosis of cytomegalovirus status made by the classifier reportedly showed high specificity and sensitivity. Despite most TCR sequences being rare, some public TCRs occurred in many donors.

Per germline, CDR1 SGHNT and CDR2 YYREEE (reference sequence). The V gene lost 5 bases and the J gene lost 0 bases, with 16 bases spanning the gap. The CDR3 length is 16 residues. The PCR was carried out with 60 Vbeta primers and 13 Jbeta primers. Generated by immunoSEQ multiplex PCR, the TCRdb table keeps only in-frame clones and is missing some. The table has approximately 150,000 clones, 60% to 85% seen once. The chain couples TRBV5-4 to TRBJ2-3; weak D call: TRBD1 (6 bases). The receptor was isolated from a man aged 50-59 years in good health and CMV-seropositive. Sample: PBMCs. CDR3 loop: CASRLSTGLSTDTQYF. The CDR3 DNA follows: TGTGCCAGCAGGCTTAGTACAGGGCTTAGCACAGATACGCAGTATTTT.